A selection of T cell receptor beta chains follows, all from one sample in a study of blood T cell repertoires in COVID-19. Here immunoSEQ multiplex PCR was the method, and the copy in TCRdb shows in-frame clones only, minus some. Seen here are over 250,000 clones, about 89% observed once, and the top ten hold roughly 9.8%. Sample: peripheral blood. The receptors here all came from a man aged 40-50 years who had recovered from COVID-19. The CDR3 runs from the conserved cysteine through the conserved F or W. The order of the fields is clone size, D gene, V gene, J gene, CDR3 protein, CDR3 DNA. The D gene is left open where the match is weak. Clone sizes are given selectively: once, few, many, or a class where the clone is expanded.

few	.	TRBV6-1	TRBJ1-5	CASSEAQLSLRAQHF	TGTGCCAGCAGTGAAGCGCAGCTAAGTCTCAGGGCCCAGCATTTT
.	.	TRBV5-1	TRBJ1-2	CASSALGGSSYGYTF	TGCGCCAGCAGCGCCCTGGGAGGCAGTTCCTATGGCTACACCTTC
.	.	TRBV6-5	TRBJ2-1	CASSLASVGGGEQFF	TGTGCCAGCAGTCTGGCTTCGGTGGGAGGGGGTGAGCAGTTCTTC
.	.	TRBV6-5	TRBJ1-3	CASSYSRVTGNTIYF	TGTGCCAGCAGTTACTCGAGGGTGACGGGAAACACCATATATTTT
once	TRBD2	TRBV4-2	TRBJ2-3	CASSQGTSGSLDTQYF	TGTGCCAGCAGCCAAGGAACTAGCGGGTCTTTGGATACGCAGTATTTT
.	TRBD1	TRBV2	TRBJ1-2	CASSGGGQGNGYTF	TGTGCCAGCAGTGGGGGGGGACAGGGTAATGGCTACACCTTC
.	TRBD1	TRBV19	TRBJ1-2	CASSLGQGHGYTF	TGTGCCAGTAGTCTTGGACAGGGACATGGCTACACCTTC
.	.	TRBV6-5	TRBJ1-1	CASSRPGNTEAFF	TGTGCCAGCAGCCGACCAGGGAACACTGAAGCTTTCTTT
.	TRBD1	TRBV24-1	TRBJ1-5	CATLKRGQGGNQPQHF	TGTGCCACCTTAAAAAGGGGACAGGGCGGCAATCAGCCCCAGCATTTT
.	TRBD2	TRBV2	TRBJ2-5	CASSGSGSGEETQYF	TGTGCCAGCAGTGGAAGCGGGAGCGGGGAGGAGACCCAGTACTTC
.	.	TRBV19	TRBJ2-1	CASAGGTRYNEQFF	TGTGCCAGCGCAGGGGGGACCCGGTACAATGAGCAGTTCTTC
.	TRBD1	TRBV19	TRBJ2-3	CASAQTGDGDTQYF	TGTGCCAGTGCCCAAACAGGGGATGGAGATACGCAGTATTTT
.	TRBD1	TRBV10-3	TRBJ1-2	CAINQGQGRGYGYTF	TGTGCCATCAACCAGGGACAGGGTAGAGGCTATGGCTACACCTTC
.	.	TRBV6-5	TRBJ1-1	CASLLGGRGATEAFF	TGTGCCAGCTTGTTAGGTGGCAGGGGAGCGACTGAAGCTTTCTTT
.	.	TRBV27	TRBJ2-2	CASSFLAGYRDTGELFF	TGTGCCAGCAGTTTCTTGGCCGGATACAGGGACACCGGGGAGCTGTTTTTT
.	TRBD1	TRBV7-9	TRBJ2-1	CASSPPPPGQVDEQFF	TGTGCCAGCAGCCCACCCCCCCCGGGACAGGTCGATGAGCAGTTCTTC
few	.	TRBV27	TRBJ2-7	CASSLRGPTYEQYF	TGTGCCAGCAGTTTAAGGGGTCCCACCTACGAGCAGTACTTC
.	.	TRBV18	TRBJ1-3	CASSPLGPGNTIYF	TGTGCCAGCTCACCCCTGGGGCCGGGAAACACCATATATTTT
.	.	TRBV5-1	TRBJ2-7	CASTSPDSGYEQYF	TGCGCCAGCACCTCCCCGGACTCAGGATACGAGCAGTACTTC
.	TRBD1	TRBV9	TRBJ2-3	CASTLQGAGTDTQYF	TGTGCCAGCACCCTACAGGGGGCGGGCACAGATACGCAGTATTTT
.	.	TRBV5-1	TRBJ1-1	CASSPGHRQNTEAFF	TGCGCCAGCAGCCCAGGACACAGACAGAACACTGAAGCTTTCTTT
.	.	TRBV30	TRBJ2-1	CAWMNAGHPPYNEQFF	TGTGCCTGGATGAATGCAGGACACCCCCCCTACAATGAGCAGTTCTTC
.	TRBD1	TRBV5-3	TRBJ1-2	CASSRGPGYTF	TGTGCCAGTTCGAGGGGGCCCGGCTACACCTTC
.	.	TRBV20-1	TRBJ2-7	CRACDSEPYEQYF	TGCAGGGCTTGTGATAGCGAGCCCTACGAGCAGTACTTC
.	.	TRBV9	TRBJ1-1	CASSVDSFTEAFF	TGTGCCAGCAGCGTAGATAGCTTCACTGAAGCTTTCTTT
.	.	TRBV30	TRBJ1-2	CAWSPPRGRLNYGYTF	TGTGCCTGGAGTCCCCCCCGAGGGCGCCTTAACTATGGCTACACCTTC
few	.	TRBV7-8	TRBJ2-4	CASSPPRRGSKNIQYF	TGTGCCAGCAGCCCGCCTAGACGGGGAAGCAAAAACATTCAGTACTTC
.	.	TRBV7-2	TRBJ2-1	CASSLSGVRISYNEQFF	TGTGCCAGCAGCTTAAGTGGAGTGCGCATTTCCTACAATGAGCAGTTCTTC
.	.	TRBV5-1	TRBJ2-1	CASSLEGQILDEQFF	TGCGCCAGCAGCCTGGAGGGACAGATCCTCGATGAGCAGTTCTTC
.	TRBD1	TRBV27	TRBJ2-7	CASRGWGQGGYEQYF	TGTGCCAGCAGAGGCTGGGGACAGGGGGGTTACGAGCAGTACTTC
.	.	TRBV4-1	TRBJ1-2	CASSHRYDYGYTF	TGCGCCAGCAGCCACCGTTATGACTATGGCTACACCTTC
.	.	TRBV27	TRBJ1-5	CASSDRRNQPQHF	TGTGCCAGCTCTGACAGGCGCAATCAGCCCCAGCATTTT
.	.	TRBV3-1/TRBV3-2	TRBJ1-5	CASSQAHGNQPQHF	TGTGCCAGCAGCCAAGCCCACGGGAATCAGCCCCAGCATTTT
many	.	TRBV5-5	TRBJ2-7	CASWGGHPKYYEQYF	TGTGCCAGCTGGGGGGGCCACCCTAAGTACTACGAGCAGTACTTC
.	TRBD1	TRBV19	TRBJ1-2	CASSFPQGQRLHYGYTF	TGTGCCAGTAGCTTCCCGCAGGGACAGAGACTACACTATGGCTACACCTTC
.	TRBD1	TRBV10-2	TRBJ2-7	CASSERQGAYEQYF	TGCGCCAGCAGTGAAAGACAGGGGGCCTACGAGCAGTACTTC
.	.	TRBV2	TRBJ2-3	CASSLTDTQYF	TGTGCCAGCAGCTTAACAGATACGCAGTATTTT
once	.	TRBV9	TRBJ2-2	CASSVADTGELFF	TGTGCCAGCAGCGTAGCGGACACCGGGGAGCTGTTTTTT
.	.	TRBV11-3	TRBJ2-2	CASSLGDLNTGELFF	TGTGCCAGCAGCTTAGGGGACTTAAACACCGGGGAGCTGTTTTTT
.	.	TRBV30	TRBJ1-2	CAWSEGQNYGYTF	TGTGCCTGGAGTGAGGGGCAAAACTATGGCTACACCTTC
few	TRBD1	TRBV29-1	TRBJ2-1	CSGHRGLNNEQFF	TGCAGCGGACACAGGGGGTTGAACAATGAGCAGTTCTTC
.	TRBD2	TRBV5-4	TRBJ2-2	CASSLEGLAGTGELFF	TGTGCCAGCAGCTTGGAGGGACTAGCGGGCACCGGGGAGCTGTTTTTT
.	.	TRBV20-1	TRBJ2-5	CSASVLQDQETQYF	TGCAGTGCTAGTGTCTTACAGGACCAGGAGACCCAGTACTTC
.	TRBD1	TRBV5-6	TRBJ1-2	CASSLQGNYGYTF	TGTGCCAGCAGCTTACAGGGGAACTATGGCTACACCTTC
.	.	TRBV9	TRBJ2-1	CASSVSPNSYNEQFF	TGTGCCAGCAGCGTTAGTCCTAACTCCTACAATGAGCAGTTCTTC
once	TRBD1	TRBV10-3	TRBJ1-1	CAISEPGQANTEAFF	TGTGCCATCAGTGAGCCTGGACAGGCCAACACTGAAGCTTTCTTT
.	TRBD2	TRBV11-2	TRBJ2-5	CASSSGGTSGGGETQYF	TGTGCCAGCAGCTCGGGAGGGACTAGCGGGGGCGGGGAGACCCAGTACTTC
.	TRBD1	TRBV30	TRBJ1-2	CAWSAGTDLGYTF	TGTGCCTGGAGTGCTGGGACAGACTTGGGCTACACCTTC
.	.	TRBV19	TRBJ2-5	CASSIDWAETQYF	TGTGCCAGTAGTATAGATTGGGCTGAGACCCAGTACTTC
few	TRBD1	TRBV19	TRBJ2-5	CASSMDRGETQYF	TGTGCCAGTAGTATGGACAGGGGTGAGACCCAGTACTTC
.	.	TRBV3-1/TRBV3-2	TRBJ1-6	CASRRDRSFGRPLHF	TGTGCCAGCAGAAGAGACAGGTCGTTTGGTCGGCCCCTCCACTTT
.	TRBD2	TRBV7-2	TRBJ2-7	CASSFGGGRYEQYF	TGTGCCAGCAGCTTCGGGGGGGGCAGATACGAGCAGTACTTC
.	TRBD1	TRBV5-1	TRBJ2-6	CASSQGDAGANVLTF	TGCGCCAGCAGTCAGGGGGATGCTGGGGCCAACGTCCTGACTTTC
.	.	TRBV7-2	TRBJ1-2	CASSPPGQGYGYTF	TGTGCCAGCAGCCCGCCAGGGCAAGGATATGGCTACACCTTC
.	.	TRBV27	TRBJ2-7	CASSSRRGRSSYEQYF	TGTGCCAGCAGTTCTCGTAGGGGCAGGAGCTCCTACGAGCAGTACTTC
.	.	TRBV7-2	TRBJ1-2	CASSPGAEWRGYGYTF	TGTGCCAGCAGCCCTGGGGCCGAGTGGAGGGGCTATGGCTACACCTTC
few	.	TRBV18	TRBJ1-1	CASSPDMNTEAFF	TGTGCCAGCTCACCGGACATGAACACTGAAGCTTTCTTT
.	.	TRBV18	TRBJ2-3	CASSQAGMAADTQYF	TGTGCCAGCTCACAGGCGGGGATGGCGGCAGATACGCAGTATTTT
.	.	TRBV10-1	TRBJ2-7	CASSERGEQYF	TGCGCCAGCAGTGAAAGGGGCGAGCAGTACTTC